The rows below give T cell receptor beta chains drawn from one sample of a study of shared clonotypes between healthy human individuals. Sequencing used immunoSEQ multiplex PCR; TCRdb keeps in-frame clones, though not all of them. The repertoire holds about a million clones, roughly 77% seen once, with 0.89% in the top ten. The sample was memory CD4+ T cells from PBMCs. Every receptor here comes from a man younger than 35 in good health. Some clones in this sample may be carry-over from other donors' samples. The CDR3 runs from the conserved cysteine through the conserved F or W. A D gene is named only where the DNA matches it firmly. Not every row has a clone size; where given, it reads once, few, many or a size class.

V	D	J	size	DNA	CDR3
TRBV19	TRBD1	TRBJ1-1	-	TGTGCCAGTAGTATAGATTTGTTAAAGGGGGCAAGCACTGAAGCTTTCTTT	CASSIDLLKGASTEAFF
TRBV9	TRBD1	TRBJ2-7	many	TGTGCCAGCAGCGTAGGGGACAGGAACTACGAGCAGTACTTC	CASSVGDRNYEQYF
TRBV10-2	-	TRBJ2-1	-	TGCGCCAGCAGTGGCCAGCTACGTGAGCAGTTCTTC	CASSGQLREQFF
TRBV28	TRBD2	TRBJ2-7	-	TGTGCCAGCAGTCCCAGGGATCCGGGACTAGCGGGGATTTACTTC	CASSPRDPGLAGIYF
TRBV15	-	TRBJ2-2	-	TGTGCCACCAGTACGGGTTCGAACACCGGGGAGCTGTTTTTT	CATSTGSNTGELFF
TRBV5-6	TRBD2	TRBJ2-3	-	TGTGCCAGCAGCACTAGCGGGAGATCGTCCTCTAGCACAGATACGCAGTATTTT	CASSTSGRSSSSTDTQYF
TRBV7-9	-	TRBJ2-3	-	TGTGCCAGCAGCCTCCGCGGGGGCGAAGATACGCAGTATTTT	CASSLRGGEDTQYF
TRBV25-1	-	TRBJ1-2	-	TGTGCCAGCAGTGACCGGGGCGCGAATGGCTACACCTTC	CASSDRGANGYTF
TRBV21-1	-	TRBJ2-7	once	TGTGCCAGCAGCCTTTGGAGGACAGACCAACATAGGGATGAGCAGTACTTC	CASSLWRTDQHRDEQYF
TRBV5-1	TRBD1	TRBJ1-1	many	TGCGCCAGCAGCCTAATCCCGGGACAGGGATCCCGGGCTTTCTTT	CASSLIPGQGSRAFF
TRBV30	-	TRBJ1-5	-	TGTGCCTGGAGTGCGGCAGACAATCAGCCCCAGCATTTT	CAWSAADNQPQHF
TRBV28	-	TRBJ1-3	few	TGTGCCAGCAGTTTGGTCGGAAACACCATATATTTT	CASSLVGNTIYF
TRBV25-1	TRBD2	TRBJ2-3	-	TGTGCCAGCAGTGAGTCTTCTAGCGGGAGCAGGGATACGCAGTATTTT	CASSESSSGSRDTQYF
TRBV6-1	-	TRBJ1-2	-	TGTGCCAGCAGTGAAAGGGGAACGAGGGGGATCTATGGCTACACCTTC	CASSERGTRGIYGYTF
TRBV5-1	-	TRBJ1-4	once	TGCGCCAGCAGCTTGGCGGGGGCAACTAATGAAAAACTGTTTTTT	CASSLAGATNEKLFF
TRBV11-2	TRBD1	TRBJ2-3	-	TGTGCCAGCAGCTCGGACAGGGTAGTTGCAGATACGCAGTATTTT	CASSSDRVVADTQYF
TRBV6-1	TRBD2	TRBJ2-2	-	TGTGCCAGCAGTGAAGCGGCTAGCAGGAGGGCGGGGGTGACCGGGGAGCTGTTTTTT	CASSEAASRRAGVTGELFF
TRBV5-4	-	TRBJ2-7	-	TGTGCCAGCAGCTTGGGGGGTAGCGGATTCTACGAGCAGTACTTC	CASSLGGSGFYEQYF
TRBV18	-	TRBJ2-3	-	TGTGCCAGCTCACCACCGGTATTCATGGCGGCAGGAGCTCATCGCACAGATACGCAGTATTTT	CASSPPVFMAAGAHRTDTQYF
TRBV9	TRBD2	TRBJ2-1	-	TGTGCCAGCAGCGTATCTAGCGGAGGCTACAATGAGCAGTTCTTC	CASSVSSGGYNEQFF
TRBV19	TRBD1	TRBJ2-7	-	TGTGCCAGTAGTCCCCGACAGGGACACTACGAGCAGTACTTC	CASSPRQGHYEQYF
TRBV7-9	-	TRBJ2-3	-	TGTGCCAGCAGCCCCTGGGGGCGGCCGGACACAGATACGCAGTATTTT	CASSPWGRPDTDTQYF
TRBV30	-	TRBJ1-5	-	TGTGCCTGGAGTGTGCAGGCTAATCAGCCCCAGCATTTT	CAWSVQANQPQHF
TRBV5-1	TRBD1	TRBJ2-7	-	TGCACCAGCAGCTTACAGGGGTCCTACGAGCAGTACTTC	CTSSLQGSYEQYF
TRBV5-6	-	TRBJ2-7	-	TGTGCCAGCAGCCTAAGGGACGGCTACGAGCAGTACTTC	CASSLRDGYEQYF
TRBV7-9	-	TRBJ2-7	-	TGTGCCAGCAGCCCCTCTAGGGTTTCCTACGAGCAGTACTTC	CASSPSRVSYEQYF
TRBV19	TRBD2	TRBJ2-5	once	TGTGCCAGTACGACTAGCGGGAGGAGGCAGACCCAGTACTTC	CASTTSGRRQTQYF
TRBV2	-	TRBJ1-5	-	TGTGCCAGCAGTGGGGACGGCCAGGGGCAGCCCCAGCATTTT	CASSGDGQGQPQHF
TRBV7-2	-	TRBJ2-2	-	TGTGCCAGCAGCCCCCCGTTGCGTGGGGTTGCGAGTACCGGGGAGCTGTTTTTT	CASSPPLRGVASTGELFF
TRBV5-1	-	TRBJ2-5	-	TGCGCCAGCAGCTCCGGGACGGGAAACCAAGAGACCCAGTACTTC	CASSSGTGNQETQYF
TRBV2	TRBD1	TRBJ1-2	-	TGTGCCAGCAGTCAACAGGGGGCTGGGGGCTACACCTTC	CASSQQGAGGYTF
TRBV6-6	-	TRBJ2-5	-	TGTGCCAGCAGTTATTCTCGGGAGACCCAGTACTTC	CASSYSRETQYF
TRBV7-2	TRBD1	TRBJ2-1	-	TGTGCCAGCAGCTTAGGGGGACAGGGTTCTGAGCAGTTCTTC	CASSLGGQGSEQFF
TRBV7-9	-	TRBJ1-4	-	TGTGCCAGCAGAGGACTTTCCGTAACTAATGAAAAACTGTTTTTT	CASRGLSVTNEKLFF
TRBV30	-	TRBJ1-4	many	TGTGCCTGCAAGACCGGGTCTTTCCGGAGTAATGAAAAACTGTTTTTT	CACKTGSFRSNEKLFF
TRBV2	-	TRBJ2-5	many	TGTGCCAGCAATAAGCGCCAAACAGAAGAGACCCAGTACTTC	CASNKRQTEETQYF
TRBV15	-	TRBJ2-3	-	TGTGCCACCAGCAGAGATTCCAAGGGGGGGACAGATACGCAGTATTTT	CATSRDSKGGTDTQYF
TRBV7-9	-	TRBJ1-4	-	TGTGCCAGCAGCCTCGGCAGGGAGGATGAAAAACTGTTTTTT	CASSLGREDEKLFF
TRBV19	TRBD1	TRBJ1-2	many	TGTGCCAGTAGCCTAGCCGGGACAGGGGACTATGGCTACACCTTC	CASSLAGTGDYGYTF
TRBV18	-	TRBJ2-3	-	TGTGCCAGCTCACCACCCGGGGGCAGTACGAGAGATACGCAGTATTTT	CASSPPGGSTRDTQYF
TRBV27	-	TRBJ2-3	-	TGTGCCAGTACCCAAAGGGGGGTAAGCACAGATACGCAGTATTTT	CASTQRGVSTDTQYF
TRBV4-3	-	TRBJ2-5	once	TGCGCCAGCAGCCAAATGAGGGGAGAGACCCAGTACTTC	CASSQMRGETQYF
TRBV29-1	TRBD1	TRBJ1-5	once	TGCAGCGTTGGGGACAGCCTCAATCAGCCCCAGCATTTT	CSVGDSLNQPQHF
TRBV9	-	TRBJ1-1	-	TGTGCCAGCAGCTCACGGGGGTCAGCCGGCACCGCTGAAGCTTTCTTT	CASSSRGSAGTAEAFF
TRBV5-4	-	TRBJ2-2	-	TGTGCCAGCACCTCTGGGGGCGGGAGAAACACCGGGGAGCTGTTTTTT	CASTSGGGRNTGELFF
TRBV5-1	TRBD2	TRBJ2-2	-	TGCGCCAGCAGCTCTATAGCGGGAGTCTTCGGGGAGCTGTTTTTT	CASSSIAGVFGELFF
TRBV28	TRBD2	TRBJ2-1	-	TGTGCCAGCAACTCTCTAGCGGGAGGCTACAATGAGCAGTTCTTC	CASNSLAGGYNEQFF
TRBV5-4	TRBD2	TRBJ2-3	-	TGTGCCAGCAGCGGGACTAGCACTAGCACAGATACGCAGTATTTT	CASSGTSTSTDTQYF
TRBV7-3	-	TRBJ1-2	-	TGTGCCAGCAGCCCCGGACAGACGGGGGGAGGCTACACCTTC	CASSPGQTGGGYTF